The clone carrying this TCR beta chain was counted a few times. CDR3 length: 12 amino acids. V was cut by 6 bases and J by 2 bases, with 11 bases left in between. CDR1 DFQATT and CDR2 SNEGSKA come from the germline V gene (reference sequence). This sample stems from a study of early T cells in non-severe SARS-CoV-2 infection. TCRdb processed the 5' RACE reads anew with MiXCR; each CDR3 protein has one entry. This sample has roughly 64,000 distinct CDR3 sequences; around 13% occur once, and the top ten carry 4% to 5%. The source material was whole blood. The rearrangement uses TRBV20-1 and TRBJ2-7, with D maybe TRBD2 (5 bases). The source of this sequence is an adult who was a healthcare worker with PCR-confirmed SARS-CoV-2 infection or an uninfected control (not recorded which). CDR3 region: CSALEEAYEQYF. CDR3 DNA: TGCAGTGCCCTTGAGGAGGCCTACGAGCAGTACTTC.